These 7 T cell receptor beta chains came from one sample sequenced in a study of shared clonotypes between healthy human individuals. Here immunoSEQ multiplex PCR was the method, and the copy in TCRdb shows in-frame clones only, minus some. The data hold 200,000 to 250,000 clones, with 65% observed a single time. Sequenced input: memory CD4+ T cells sorted from blood. Subset described: CD45RA-negative fraction. The origin of the receptors is a man aged 30 to 39 in good health.

This clone appeared a single time. The J gene is TRBJ1-2, the V gene TRBV28; D is perhaps TRBD1 (6 bases). The CDR3 consists of 15 residues. Trimming pared 3 bases from V and 5 bases from J, leaving 16 bases between. Germline V gene lookup returns CDR1 MDHEN and CDR2 SYDVKM. As DNA, the CDR3 is TGTGCCAGCAGTTTGGGGGGCATATTTAGATATGGCTACACCTTC. Translating it yields CASSLGGIFRYGYTF.

There are a few counts of this clone. The chain combines TRBV10-3 with TRBJ2-5, with D possibly being TRBD2 (5 bases). V was cut by 6 bases and J by 9 bases, with 20 bases left in between. The CDR3 length is 14 residues. Germline-derived CDR1 and CDR2 are ENHRY and SYGVKD. The CDR3 sequence: CAISEEALTRAQYF. DNA of the CDR3: TGTGCCATCAGCGAGGAAGCGCTTACTAGGGCCCAGTACTTC.

The gene calls are TRBV5-4 and TRBJ2-3; TRBD1 matches at 9 bases. The CDR3 covers 15 residues. From germline, CDR1 is SGHNT and CDR2 YYREEE (reference sequence). The ends lost 0 bases at V and 6 bases at J; junction bases unmatched: 5. The CDR3 sequence: CASSLAGTGSDTQYF. In DNA, the CDR3 is TGTGCCAGCAGCTTGGCCGGGACAGGGTCGGATACGCAGTATTTT.

This rearrangement joins TRBV4-1 to TRBJ2-1; 9 bases match TRBD2. The germline CDR1 and CDR2 sequences are MGHRA and YSYEKL. The length of the CDR3 is 18 residues. V lost 4 bases and J lost 9; bases outside the gene matches: 19. The CDR3 here is CASSRQGGSGSPTGEQFF. The DNA of the CDR3 is TGCGCCAGCAGCCGACAGGGAGGTAGCGGGAGCCCTACTGGTGAGCAGTTCTTC.

This clone was found once. This chain links TRBV5-4 with TRBJ1-1; D remains unclear. Germline V gene sequence: CDR1 SGHNT, CDR2 YYREEE (reference sequence). V was trimmed by 0 bases and J by 10 bases, leaving 16 bases between them. CDR3 length equals 14 residues. The CDR3 nucleotides are TGTGCCAGCAGCTTGGCCATTTCGCGGTCCGCAGCTTTCTTT. Translated: CASSLAISRSAAFF.

The chain joins TRBV28 to TRBJ1-1; D is uncertain. The V and J ends lost 3 bases and 1 base respectively, with 15 bases between them. CDR3 length equals 16 residues. Germline V gene lookup returns CDR1 MDHEN and CDR2 SYDVKM. The CDR3 DNA is TGTGCCAGCAGTTTTCGGACGGTCGGCCGGAACACTGAAGCTTTCTTT. Encoded protein: CASSFRTVGRNTEAFF. Complete variable domain (other parts from reference TRBV28 and TRBJ1-1): DVKVTQSSRYLVKRTGEKVFLECVQDMDHENMFWYRQDPGLGLRLIYFSYDVKMKEKGDIPEGYSVSREKKERFSLILESASTNQTSMYLCASSFRTVGRNTEAFFGQGTRLTVV.

The table lists this clone with a count of one. CDR3 amino acids: CASSDHGRGGSTEAFF. In DNA, the CDR3 is TGTGCCAGCAGCGATCATGGCAGGGGTGGTAGCACTGAAGCTTTCTTT. The chain couples TRBV28 to TRBJ1-1; the D gene is possibly TRBD1 (6 bases). The germline V gene encodes CDR1 MDHEN and CDR2 SYDVKM. The CDR3 sequence is 16 residues long. V dropped 6 bases and J dropped 4 bases, with 21 bases sitting between them.